This T cell receptor (beta chain) was observed in a study of CD8 T cells in Susac syndrome. About the study: Among sequenced Susac syndrome patients, roughly 6 had active disease and roughly eight were in remission.

Random hexamers served to reverse transcribe about 0.5 to 1 ug RNA. immunoSEQ multiplex PCR amplified TCR beta CDR3 across 54 Vbeta, 13 Jbeta. TCRdb fed the immunoSEQ multiplex PCR reads into MiXCR, producing one record per CDR3 protein. This table holds about 94,000 distinct CDR3 sequences, around 94% found once. Trimming cost V 3 bases and J 0 bases, with 9 bases left between them. The CDR3 is made up of 14 amino acids. The authors sequenced TCR beta from blood CD8+ and CD4+ T cells. V usage is TRBV12-3 or TRBV12-4 and J usage is TRBJ2-7, with D possibly being TRBD1 (6 bases). The sample was CD4+ T cells from PBMCs. This clonotype was sampled from a human donor with Susac syndrome. CDR3 bases: TGTGCCAGCAGTTTCGGACAGAGCTCCTACGAGCAGTACTTC. Amino acid sequence: CASSFGQSSYEQYF.